The subject of this entry is one TCR beta chain. The record originates from a study of blood T cell repertoires in COVID-19. For the study at large: COVID-19 samples, acute and convalescent, were from the United States, Italy and Spain. In each case, the material was cDNA or gDNA derived from T cells, B-cell-depleted T cells, or PBMCs.

With 7 bases removed from V and 4 bases from J, the gap between germline ends came to 13 bases. The CDR3 contains 13 residues. In the authors' workflow: Amplification from reference gene primers served as the basis for estimated nucleated cell counts. TCRdb's table, derived via immunoSEQ multiplex PCR, lists solely in-frame clones and lacks some. That table gives V, J and clone size, and the DNA gave D and trimming. The sample lists around 100,000 clones; more than 80% were seen once. This receptor was identified in a human donor in a cohort sampled during active COVID-19. This chain links TRBV12-3 or TRBV12-4 with TRBJ1-2; D possibly corresponds to TRBD1 (6 bases). Sequencing used peripheral blood. CDR3 sequence: CASTPGHGYGYTF. The DNA for the CDR3 is TGTGCCAGCACTCCGGGACACGGCTATGGCTACACCTTC.